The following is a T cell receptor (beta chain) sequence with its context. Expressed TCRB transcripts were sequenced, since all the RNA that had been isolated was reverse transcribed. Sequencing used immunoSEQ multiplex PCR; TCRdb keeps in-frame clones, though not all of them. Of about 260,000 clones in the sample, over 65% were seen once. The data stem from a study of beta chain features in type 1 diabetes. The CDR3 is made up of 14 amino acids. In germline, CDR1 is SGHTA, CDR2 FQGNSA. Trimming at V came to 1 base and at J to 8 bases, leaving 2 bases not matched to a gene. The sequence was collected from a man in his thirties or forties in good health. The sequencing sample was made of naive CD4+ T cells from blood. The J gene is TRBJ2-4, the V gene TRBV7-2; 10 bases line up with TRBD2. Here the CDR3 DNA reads TGTGCCAGCAGCTTAGGTACTAGCGGGGACATTCAGTACTTC. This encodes CASSLGTSGDIQYF.